The T cell receptor beta chain described here comes from a study of blood T cells in healthy people across ages. Caucasian individuals from Russia who were healthy and aged about 6 to 95 acted as donors. There are 14 residues in the CDR3. Germline CDR1 reads SQVTM; CDR2 reads ANQGSEA. V was pared by 6 bases and J by 2 bases, with 4 bases of the junction left unmatched. Using a J-beta primer mix together with a sample-barcoded 5' primer, a second PCR was run for about 7 to 12 cycles. TCRdb recomputed calls from the 5' RACE reads with MiXCR, one row per CDR3 protein. The data show approximately 820,000 distinct CDR3 sequences, roughly 44% seen once.

The source is a man in his sixties in good health. This sequence joins TRBV29-1 and TRBJ1-5; 10 bases line up with TRBD1. The sequencing sample was made of blood. The CDR3 nucleotides read TGCAGCGTCGGGACAGGGGTGGGCAATCAGCCCCAGCATTTT. Translation: CSVGTGVGNQPQHF.